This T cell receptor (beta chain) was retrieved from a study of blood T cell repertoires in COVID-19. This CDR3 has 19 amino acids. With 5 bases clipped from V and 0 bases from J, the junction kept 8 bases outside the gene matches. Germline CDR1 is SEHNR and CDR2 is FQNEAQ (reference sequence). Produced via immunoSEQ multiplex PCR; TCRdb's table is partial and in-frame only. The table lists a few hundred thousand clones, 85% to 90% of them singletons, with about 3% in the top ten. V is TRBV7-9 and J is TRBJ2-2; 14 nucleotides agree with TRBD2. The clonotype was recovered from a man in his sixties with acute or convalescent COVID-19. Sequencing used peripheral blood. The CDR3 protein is CASSITGLAGVANTGELFF. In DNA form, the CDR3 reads TGTGCCAGCAGCATAACGGGACTAGCGGGGGTCGCGAACACCGGGGAGCTGTTTTTT.